This T cell receptor (beta chain) stems from a study of cytomegalovirus exposure and HLA in healthy donors. Worth noting for this clone: What it binds is unknown.

Study results and caveats: In an earlier analysis, most TCR beta V segments were productive about 87% or about 30% of the time. A later analysis associated about 18,000 TCR beta sequences with HLA alleles at a 0.05 false discovery rate. Later on, analysis showed that most CMV-associated TCR beta chains appeared to be HLA-restricted.

The PCR employed 60 Vbeta primers together with 13 Jbeta primers. The repertoire was sequenced with immunoSEQ multiplex PCR; TCRdb's copy has only in-frame clones and lacks some. The sample carries about 150,000 clones, approximately 70% recorded once. Sequencing was done on a sample of PBMCs. The TCR sequence derives from a woman aged 55-69 years in good health and CMV-seronegative.

In DNA, the CDR3 is TGCACCAGCAGCCATCGTACACTCGGGACCCATGGGGGGACGGCCAAAAACATTCAGTACTTC. It translates to CTSSHRTLGTHGGTAKNIQYF. The rearrangement joins TRBV1 to TRBJ2-4; TRBD2 is taken as the D call from the table, unchecked against the DNA. TRBV1 is a pseudogene segment. CDR3 size: 21 residues.